These T cell receptor beta chains were read from a single sample in a study of post-analysis software for immune sequencing data. One entry per CDR3 protein, called by TCRdb with MiXCR from the PCR reads. The sample gives 750,000 to 950,000 distinct CDR3 sequences, 53% of which show up once; approximately 4.5% is in the top ten. The sample comprised blood. The source of these receptors is a girl aged 5-17 years with multiple sclerosis. The CDR3 runs from the conserved cysteine through the conserved F or W. D genes are given only for firm matches. Clone size appears in some rows only: once, few, many, or a class for an expanded clone.

D	V	size	J	DNA	CDR3
TRBD1	TRBV30	.	TRBJ2-7	TGTGCCTGGAGTGGACAGGGGTACCACGAGCAGTACTTC	CAWSGQGYHEQYF
TRBD1	TRBV7-6	few	TRBJ2-7	TGTGCCAGCAGCTTAGGGGGGACAGGCCACTACGAGCAGTACTTC	CASSLGGTGHYEQYF
.	TRBV6-4	.	TRBJ1-1	TGTGCCAGCAGTGACTCGAGACAGGAAGCTTTCTTT	CASSDSRQEAFF
.	TRBV18	.	TRBJ2-1	TGTGCCAGCTCACTACCGGGACAAATGAATGGGGATGAGCAGTTCTTC	CASSLPGQMNGDEQFF
TRBD1	TRBV9	.	TRBJ2-5	TGTGCCAGCAGCGTTCGGGACAGAACCCTCCAAGAGACCCAGTACTTC	CASSVRDRTLQETQYF
.	TRBV5-1	.	TRBJ2-1	TGCGCCAGCAGCTTGGGAGGGCCCCAGTTCTTC	CASSLGGPQFF
TRBD1	TRBV6-6	.	TRBJ2-7	TGTGTCGACCCGGGAGGACAGGGGAGTTACGAGCAGTACTTC	CVDPGGQGSYEQYF
TRBD2	TRBV12-3/TRBV12-4	.	TRBJ2-1	TGTGCCAGCAGTTTTGGGACTAGCGGAATATACAATGAGCAGTTCTTC	CASSFGTSGIYNEQFF
TRBD1	TRBV28	.	TRBJ2-5	TGTGCCAGCAGTTTATGGGGGCAGGGGGCACGAGAGACCCAGTACTTC	CASSLWGQGARETQYF
.	TRBV28	once	TRBJ2-2	TGTGCCAGCAGTTTGGTTCTGGCTAGCTCCACCGGGGAGCTGTTTTTT	CASSLVLASSTGELFF
.	TRBV20-1	.	TRBJ1-6	TGCAGTGCTAGAGTGGGGCTTCGGGGGACTAGTTCACCCCTCCACTTT	CSARVGLRGTSSPLHF
.	TRBV20-1	.	TRBJ1-2	TGCAGTGCTAGAGATGGGAGGGGCAGTGTTAACTATGGCTACACCTTC	CSARDGRGSVNYGYTF
TRBD2	TRBV7-9	.	TRBJ2-7	TGTGCCAGCAGCTTACCTCCAGCGGCGGGAGGGCCTGTCGAGCAGTACTTC	CASSLPPAAGGPVEQYF
.	TRBV15	.	TRBJ2-1	TGTGCCACCAGCAGAGATTGGGGCACCTACAATGAGCAGTTCTTC	CATSRDWGTYNEQFF
TRBD2	TRBV7-9	.	TRBJ2-5	TGTGCCAGCAGCCTGACCCTACTAGCGGGAGGCGGAGAGACCCAGTACTTC	CASSLTLLAGGGETQYF
.	TRBV6-5	.	TRBJ2-2	TGTGCCAGCAGTCCACTCTTTGCCGGCGGGGAGCTGTTTTTT	CASSPLFAGGELFF
TRBD1	TRBV7-9	.	TRBJ2-7	TGTGCCAGCAGCTTAGGACAGGGGGATCCCCACGAGCAGTACTTC	CASSLGQGDPHEQYF
TRBD2	TRBV20-1	few	TRBJ2-3	TGCAGTGCTAGAGGCGGGACTAGCGGGCAACTAACAGATACGCAGTATTTT	CSARGGTSGQLTDTQYF
.	TRBV12-3/TRBV12-4	.	TRBJ1-2	TGTGCCAGCACCCCCTCCTTAGGGGCAAGAGGCTACACCTTC	CASTPSLGARGYTF
.	TRBV6-5	many	TRBJ1-6	TGTGCCAGCAAACAGGGTACGGAAAGTTCACCCCTCCACTTT	CASKQGTESSPLHF
.	TRBV29-1	few	TRBJ1-1	TGCAGCGGGCAACAGGGCGGGGGGAACACTGAAGCTTTCTTT	CSGQQGGGNTEAFF
.	TRBV12-3/TRBV12-4	few	TRBJ2-3	TGTGCCAGCGGGGGCACAGATACGCAGTATTTT	CASGGTDTQYF
TRBD2	TRBV20-1	.	TRBJ2-7	TGCAGTGCTCCACTAGCGGGGGGGCACGAGCAGTACTTC	CSAPLAGGHEQYF
.	TRBV10-3	.	TRBJ2-2	TGTGCCATCAATGGGGGCAGCTTCAACACCGGGGAGCTGTTTTTT	CAINGGSFNTGELFF
.	TRBV29-1	.	TRBJ1-2	TGCAGCGTCAACCAGGGTGGGAGCTATGGCTACACCTTC	CSVNQGGSYGYTF
.	TRBV7-3	.	TRBJ2-3	TGTGCCAGCAGCCTGGGACAACACGGGGCAGATACGCAGTATTTT	CASSLGQHGADTQYF
TRBD1	TRBV7-2	.	TRBJ2-3	TGTGCCAGCAGCTTCCTCCCCGGGACAGGGGTGGCGGATACGCAGTATTTT	CASSFLPGTGVADTQYF
.	TRBV7-6	.	TRBJ2-7	TGTGCCAGCAGTCCCCGTTTGATTGCTTCCTACGAGCAGTACTTC	CASSPRLIASYEQYF
TRBD1	TRBV20-1	few	TRBJ1-3	TGCAGTGCTAAGGGGGCGGCTGGAAACACCATATATTTT	CSAKGAAGNTIYF
.	TRBV14	few	TRBJ2-4	TGTGCCAGCAGCCAACGGACCTCAAAAAACATTCAGTACTTC	CASSQRTSKNIQYF
.	TRBV20-1	many	TRBJ2-7	TGCAGTGCTACCGGGACCTCCTACGAGCAGTACTTC	CSATGTSYEQYF
.	TRBV6-6	.	TRBJ1-5	TGTGCCAGCAGCACAGGACAAGTAAGCAATCAGCCCCAGCATTTT	CASSTGQVSNQPQHF
TRBD1	TRBV7-6	few	TRBJ1-6	TGTGCCAGCAGCTCCGCGACAGGGTCATCACCCCTCCACTTT	CASSSATGSSPLHF